These 5 T cell receptor beta chains share one sample of origin, sequenced in a study of early T cells in non-severe SARS-CoV-2 infection. TCRdb reprocessed the 5' RACE reads via MiXCR and lists one record per CDR3 protein. The table has 45,000 to 55,000 distinct CDR3 sequences, approximately 10% seen once. The specimen was whole blood. These receptors came from an adult who was a healthcare worker with PCR-confirmed SARS-CoV-2 infection or an uninfected control (not recorded which).

This clonotype was picked up many times. V and J are TRBV7-8 and TRBJ2-1; 8 bases are a match to TRBD2. The CDR3 loop spans 16 amino acids. Germline V gene data show CDR1 as SGHVS and CDR2 as FQNEAQ. Germline trimming cut 5 bases from V and 9 bases from J; bases unmatched to any gene: 15. The CDR3 reads CASSARPGGQWSEQFF. CDR3 in DNA: TGTGCCAGCAGCGCCCGCCCGGGGGGGCAGTGGAGTGAGCAGTTCTTC.

This clonotype showed up just a few times. V gene TRBV4-2 combines with J gene TRBJ2-1, with D perhaps being TRBD1 or TRBD2 (7 bases each). The germline V and J ends were trimmed by 3 bases and 5 bases, with 11 bases remaining between them. Germline-derived CDR1 and CDR2 are LGHNA and YNFKEQ. The CDR3 spans 14 residues. CDR3 residues: CASSHRGGDNEQFF. DNA for the CDR3: TGTGCCAGCAGCCACAGGGGGGGGGACAATGAGCAGTTCTTC.

The chain employs TRBV6-6 and TRBJ1-1; D is perhaps TRBD1 (5 bases). There are 14 residues in the CDR3. Per the germline V gene, CDR1 is MNHNY and CDR2 is SVGAGI (reference sequence). V lost 6 bases and J lost 5, with 16 bases in between. CDR3 nucleotides: TGTGCCAGCAGACCCGGGACCAGCGGGACTGAAGCTTTCTTT. Its translation: CASRPGTSGTEAFF.

The chain couples TRBV7-9 to TRBJ1-4; D gene ambiguous. CDR3 length equals 14 residues. Germline-derived CDR1 and CDR2 are SEHNR and FQNEAQ (reference sequence). Trimming cost V 5 bases and J 0 bases, with 7 bases left between them. CDR3 in DNA: TGTGCCAGCAGCCCCCAGTCAACTAATGAAAAACTGTTTTTT. Protein sequence: CASSPQSTNEKLFF.

This clonotype was counted at least ten times. CDR3 nucleotides: TGCGCCAGCAGCTTGGCCTCCGTCTCCTACGAGCAGTACTTC. It codes for CASSLASVSYEQYF. This chain joins TRBV5-1 and TRBJ2-7; D is ambiguous. With 0 bases removed from V and 0 bases from J, the gap between germline ends came to 7 bases. This CDR3 contains 14 residues. Per the germline V gene, CDR1 is SGHRS and CDR2 is YFSETQ.